These T cell receptor beta chains were read from a single sample in a study of memory CD4+ T cells and cytomegalovirus serostatus. Sequencing used immunoSEQ multiplex PCR; TCRdb keeps in-frame clones, though not all of them. The repertoire holds 41,000 or so clones, with more than 75% as singletons. Sequencing was done on a sample of memory CD4+ T cells from blood. The receptor source for this set is an adult in good health and CMV-seronegative. CDR3s include the opening cysteine and the closing phenylalanine or tryptophan. The D gene is left open where the match is weak. Size is stated for part of the rows, as once, few or many counts, or as a class when the clone is expanded.

len	v_gene	j_gene	abundance	d_gene	CDR3nt	CDR3aa
15	TRBV6-1	TRBJ2-1	once	NA	TGTGCCAGCAGTGATACGGCGGGTATATACAATGAGCAGTTCTTC	CASSDTAGIYNEQFF
15	TRBV4-1	TRBJ2-5	NA	NA	TGCGCCAGCAGCCAAAGTTCGGCTACGCGAGAGACCCAGTACTTC	CASSQSSATRETQYF
14	TRBV5-1	TRBJ2-3	NA	NA	TGCGCCAGCAGCCCCGACAGTAGCACAGATACGCAGTATTTT	CASSPDSSTDTQYF
18	TRBV6-1	TRBJ1-2	few	TRBD1	TGTGCCAGCAGTGACCACAAATGGGACAGGCGAACCCCTTATGGCTACACCTTC	CASSDHKWDRRTPYGYTF
15	TRBV6-1	TRBJ2-7	once	TRBD1	TGTGCCAGCACCCCCCCGACAGGGAGCTCCTACGAGCAGTACTTC	CASTPPTGSSYEQYF
13	TRBV4-1	TRBJ2-1	NA	NA	TGCGCCAGCAGCCAAGTCGTCGTTAATGAGCAGTTCTTC	CASSQVVVNEQFF
13	TRBV30	TRBJ1-1	NA	NA	TGTGCCTGGAGTGTAAAGGTGGGGACTGAAGCTTTCTTT	CAWSVKVGTEAFF
14	TRBV30	TRBJ1-4	NA	NA	TGTGCCTGGAGAGGCGGGAGGGCAACTGAAAAACTGTTTTTT	CAWRGGRATEKLFF
12	TRBV30	TRBJ2-5	NA	NA	TGTGCCTGGAGTTATACCGCGGAGACCCAGTACTTC	CAWSYTAETQYF
14	TRBV9	TRBJ2-5	NA	NA	TGTGCCAGCAGCCCTAATGTGAAGAAAGAGACCCAGTACTTC	CASSPNVKKETQYF
14	TRBV6-6	TRBJ2-5	NA	NA	TGTGCCAGCAGTTACCTCGGGGGAGGAGAGACCCAGTACTTC	CASSYLGGGETQYF
16	TRBV4-1	TRBJ1-4	NA	NA	TGCGCCAGCAGCCACCCCCAGGAGGGAACTAATGAAAAACTGTTTTTT	CASSHPQEGTNEKLFF
14	TRBV6-1	TRBJ2-2	medium-sized	NA	TGTGCCAGCAGAGGGGGGGCGAACACCGGGGAGCTGTTTTTT	CASRGGANTGELFF
14	TRBV6-6	TRBJ2-7	NA	TRBD2	TGTGCCAGCAGTTGGACTAGCGGGACCTACGAGCAGTACTTC	CASSWTSGTYEQYF
12	TRBV27	TRBJ2-7	NA	NA	TGTGCCAGCAGTCCATCTGGACTGTCCCTGTACTTC	CASSPSGLSLYF
11	TRBV20-1	TRBJ1-2	NA	NA	TGCAGTGCTACCGGGGGCAACGGCTACACCTTC	CSATGGNGYTF
17	TRBV4-1	TRBJ1-5	NA	NA	TGCGCCAGCAGCCAAGACATATCGGGGAGAACGGATCAGCCCCAGCATTTT	CASSQDISGRTDQPQHF
14	TRBV9	TRBJ2-5	NA	TRBD1	TGTGCCAGCAGTGCCCAGGGGGTGGCGGAGACCCAGTACTTC	CASSAQGVAETQYF
14	TRBV5-4	TRBJ2-1	NA	NA	TGTGCCAGCAGCTCGGGACCCGGGTCGTATGAGCAGTTCTTC	CASSSGPGSYEQFF
12	TRBV7-9	TRBJ1-2	NA	NA	TGTGCCAGCAGCCCCGGGAACTATGGCTACACCTTC	CASSPGNYGYTF
15	TRBV6-1	TRBJ1-2	NA	NA	TGTGCCAGCAGTGAAGCTCGAACGGGGAGCTATGGCTACACCTTC	CASSEARTGSYGYTF
16	TRBV5-1	TRBJ2-2	NA	NA	TGCGCCAGCAGCTTTGGGGAGAGACTAAACACCGGGGAGCTGTTTTTT	CASSFGERLNTGELFF
15	TRBV30	TRBJ2-5	NA	TRBD2	TGTGCCTACCTGTCCCTACTAGCGGCCCAAGAGACCCAGTACTTC	CAYLSLLAAQETQYF
13	TRBV4-1	TRBJ1-2	NA	NA	TGCGCCAGCAGCCAAGATTCGGACTATGGCTACACCTTC	CASSQDSDYGYTF
15	TRBV30	TRBJ1-5	NA	NA	TGTGCCTGGAGTCGGATCGGACAGAACAATCAGCCCCAGCATTTT	CAWSRIGQNNQPQHF
16	TRBV4-1	TRBJ2-1	NA	NA	TGCGCCAGCAGCCAAGGGTTTCTGGCTCGCACCAATGAGCAGTTCTTC	CASSQGFLARTNEQFF
14	TRBV5-5	TRBJ2-2	NA	NA	TGTGCCAGCAGCCCCGGGCCGACTACCGGGGAGCTGTTTTTT	CASSPGPTTGELFF
14	TRBV19	TRBJ1-1	NA	NA	TGTGCCAGTAGTATAGCCGGGACGAACACTGAAGCTTTCTTT	CASSIAGTNTEAFF
14	TRBV5-1	TRBJ2-7	NA	NA	TGCGCCAGCAGCTTGGCCCCGACGGTGTACGAGCAGTACTTC	CASSLAPTVYEQYF
13	TRBV7-2	TRBJ1-5	NA	NA	TGTGCCAGCAGCTACAGAAGCAATCAGCCCCAGCATTTT	CASSYRSNQPQHF
13	TRBV7-3	TRBJ2-5	NA	NA	TGTGCCAGCAGCTTACGGAGACAAGAGACCCAGTACTTC	CASSLRRQETQYF
15	TRBV6-1	TRBJ2-3	NA	TRBD1	TGTGCCAGCAGTGAACCGGGACAGGGGACAGATACGCAGTATTTT	CASSEPGQGTDTQYF
12	TRBV30	TRBJ1-2	NA	NA	TGTGCCTGGAGTGGGGGGGCGCGGGGCTACACCTTC	CAWSGGARGYTF
14	TRBV5-1	TRBJ1-3	NA	NA	TGCGCCAGCAGTTATCAGGGTCGGGAAAACACCATATATTTT	CASSYQGRENTIYF
12	TRBV30	TRBJ1-2	NA	NA	TGTGCCTGGAGTCTCGGTGGCTATGGCTACACCTTC	CAWSLGGYGYTF
13	TRBV7-3	TRBJ2-1	NA	NA	TGTGCCAGCAGCTTAAAACCATACAATGAGCAGTTCTTC	CASSLKPYNEQFF
15	TRBV29-1	TRBJ2-3	NA	NA	TGCAGCGTTGAAGTTAGGAGGAGAGGCACAGATACGCAGTATTTT	CSVEVRRRGTDTQYF
17	TRBV9	TRBJ2-7	NA	NA	TGTGCCAGCAGCGTAGGACCTGGGTCAGTTGCGACCTACGAGCAGTACTTC	CASSVGPGSVATYEQYF
16	TRBV19	TRBJ1-1	NA	NA	TGTGCCAGTAGTAAAAGACAGGCCCTTCCGAACACTGAAGCTTTCTTT	CASSKRQALPNTEAFF
16	TRBV19	TRBJ2-1	once	TRBD2	TGTGCCAGTAGTGCCCCGGCGCGGGGGGCCCGCAATGAGCAGTTCTTC	CASSAPARGARNEQFF
14	TRBV6-1	TRBJ2-7	NA	TRBD1	TGTGCCAGCAGTGACGACAGGGGTCGGCGCGAGCAGTACTTC	CASSDDRGRREQYF
13	TRBV30	TRBJ2-1	NA	TRBD2	TGTGCCTGGACTAGCGGATCCTACAATGAGCAGTTCTTC	CAWTSGSYNEQFF
15	TRBV19	TRBJ1-2	NA	NA	TGTGCCAGTAGTATGGGCCCGGGCGCTAACTATGGCTACACCTTC	CASSMGPGANYGYTF
12	TRBV30	TRBJ1-4	NA	NA	TGTGCCTGGAGCATGGGGGATGAAAAACTGTTTTTT	CAWSMGDEKLFF
13	TRBV7-2	TRBJ2-1	once	NA	TGTGCCAGCAGCTCCGGGACTGCAAATGAGCAGTTCTTC	CASSSGTANEQFF
15	TRBV27	TRBJ1-2	NA	TRBD1	TGTGCCAGCACCCCCCTCGGGACAGGGGCGGGTGGCTACACCTTC	CASTPLGTGAGGYTF
14	TRBV28	TRBJ2-3	NA	TRBD2	TGTGCCTCAGGACCCCTAGCGGGTGACGATACGCAGTATTTT	CASGPLAGDDTQYF
19	TRBV19	TRBJ1-5	once	TRBD1	TGTGCCAGTAGTATTTTGGGACAGGGGGCTTTACTGAGCAATCAGCCCCAGCATTTT	CASSILGQGALLSNQPQHF
12	TRBV9	TRBJ1-1	few	NA	TGTGCCAGCAGCGCCGGCGGGACTGAAGCTTTCTTT	CASSAGGTEAFF
14	TRBV7-3	TRBJ2-1	NA	NA	TGTGCCAGCAGCCCGCGGGCAGATTACAATGAGCAGTTCTTC	CASSPRADYNEQFF
13	TRBV7-9	TRBJ2-7	NA	NA	TGTGCCAGCAGCACCGGCAGGTCCTACGAGCAGTACTTC	CASSTGRSYEQYF
15	TRBV5-1	TRBJ2-7	NA	TRBD1	TGCGCCAGCAGCTTGATGGGACAGGCCACCTACGAGCAGTACTTC	CASSLMGQATYEQYF
15	TRBV27	TRBJ2-1	NA	NA	TGTGCCAGCAGGCCCGGGCGGAGCTCCTACAATGAGCAGTTCTTC	CASRPGRSSYNEQFF
14	TRBV6-5	TRBJ2-5	NA	NA	TGTGCCAGCAGTTACTCAGGGAAGAAGGAGACCCAGTACTTC	CASSYSGKKETQYF
14	TRBV5-1	TRBJ1-1	NA	NA	TGCGCCAGCAGCTTTCGGGTCATGAACACTGAAGCTTTCTTT	CASSFRVMNTEAFF
13	TRBV19	TRBJ2-5	NA	NA	TGTGCCAGTAGTATTCGACGGCAAGAGACCCAGTACTTC	CASSIRRQETQYF
13	TRBV5-6	TRBJ2-4	NA	NA	TGTGCCAGCAGCTTGGGACAAGGCGACATTCAGTACTTC	CASSLGQGDIQYF
15	TRBV4-1	TRBJ2-3	few	TRBD2	TGCGCCAGCAGCCTGACGACTAGCGGCACAGATACGCAGTATTTT	CASSLTTSGTDTQYF
14	TRBV18	TRBJ2-5	NA	NA	TGTGCCAGCTCCCCGGGGTCGATCCAAGAGACTCAGTACTTC	CASSPGSIQETQYF